These 10 T cell receptor beta chains came from one sample sequenced in a study of T cells in Graves' hyperthyroidism and ophthalmopathy. The investigators amplified TCR beta CDR3 regions from RNA transcripts. TCR CDR3 regions were first amplified by RT-PCR with HTBI primers. In TCRdb, the multiplex PCR reads were re-called with MiXCR into one record per CDR3 protein. The sample holds over 400,000 distinct CDR3 sequences; 22% are singletons and the top ten take approximately 49%. What was sequenced was blood. The receptors originated from an older woman with Graves' ophthalmopathy.

The chain is built from TRBV5-4 and TRBJ2-3; weak D call: TRBD2 (6 bases). Deletions cut 0 bases from V and 6 bases from J, with 14 bases between. Germline V gene lookup returns CDR1 SGHNT and CDR2 YYREEE (reference sequence). The CDR3 loop spans 15 amino acids. The CDR3 region is CASSLELAPSDTQYF. For the CDR3, the DNA is TGTGCCAGCAGCTTGGAACTAGCCCCTTCCGATACGCAGTATTTT.

This clonotype was recorded a few times. The chain couples TRBV7-8 to TRBJ2-1; 8 nucleotides match TRBD2. Trimming took 5 bases from V and 4 from J; bases not matched to a gene: 4. This CDR3 has 14 amino acids. CDR1 is SGHVS and CDR2 is FQNEAQ in the germline V gene. In DNA, the CDR3 is TGTGCCAGCAGCGCAGCGGGAGAGTACAATGAGCAGTTCTTC. It yields the protein CASSAAGEYNEQFF. The full variable domain, in which reference TRBV7-8 and TRBJ2-1 provide the parts outside the CDR3, is GAGVSQSPRYKVAKRGQDVALRCDPISGHVSLFWYQQALGQGPEFLTYFQNEAQLDKSGLPSDRFFAERPEGSVSTLKIQRTQQEDSAVYLCASSAAGEYNEQFFGPGTRLTVL.

This clonotype occurred many times. V gene TRBV27 combines with J gene TRBJ2-1, with D tentatively TRBD1 (6 bases). The germline CDR1 and CDR2 sequences are MNHEY and SMNVEV (reference sequence). Trimming left V 3 bases short and J 13 bases short, with 19 bases between. The CDR3 length is 14 residues. The DNA of the CDR3 is TGTGCCAGCAGTTTTCATGACAGGCCCTTTTTACAGTTCTTC. Translated, it gives CASSFHDRPFLQFF.

Only a few counts were recorded for this clonotype. A read error may account for a junction end that differs from germline. The rearrangement links TRBV4-1 to TRBJ1-1; D remains unclear. The CDR3 contains 16 residues. Germline lookup yields CDR1 MGHRA and CDR2 YSYEKL. CDR3 residues: CASSQSLSQRKAEAFF. The CDR3 DNA reads TGTGCCAGCAGCCAAAGCCTGTCCCAAAGAAAGGCTGAAGCTTTCTTT.

Ten or more counts support this clonotype. The chain couples TRBV11-2 to TRBJ2-7; D gene uncertain. CDR3 length equals 14 residues. V shed 1 base and J shed 3 bases, with 10 bases lying between them. CDR1 and CDR2 (germline): SGHAT, FQNNGV. CDR3 in DNA: TGTGCCAGCAGCTTAGGGGCCACGATCTACGAGCAGTACTTC. Translation gives CASSLGATIYEQYF.

The V call is TRBV6-1, the J call TRBJ2-7; D uncertain. The germline CDR1 and CDR2 sequences are MNHNS and SASEGT. Trimming left V 2 bases short and J 4 bases short, with 12 bases between. This CDR3 has 14 amino acids. In DNA, the CDR3 is TGTGCCAGCAGTGAACCGGTAGAGATATACGAGCAGTACTTC. Its protein product is CASSEPVEIYEQYF.

The chain uses TRBV6-1 and TRBJ2-2; D remains unclear. Per germline, CDR1 MNHNS and CDR2 SASEGT. The germline V and J ends were trimmed by 4 bases and 0 bases, with 6 bases remaining between them. The CDR3 runs to 14 residues. The CDR3 loop reads CASSATTNTGELFF. In nucleotides, the CDR3 is TGTGCCAGCAGTGCGACAACGAACACCGGGGAGCTGTTTTTT.

This clonotype was counted at least ten times. The genes are TRBV12-3 or TRBV12-4 and TRBJ2-4, with 9 nucleotides matching TRBD1. The V and J ends lost 6 bases and 1 base, in that order; junction bases with no gene match: 1. This CDR3 has 14 amino acids. The CDR3 sequence: CASRTGGAKNIQYF. CDR3 in DNA: TGTGCCAGCAGGACAGGGGGTGCCAAAAACATTCAGTACTTC.

This clonotype was recorded at least ten times. J is TRBJ2-7 and V is TRBV10-2; 12 positions agree with TRBD2. CDR1 and CDR2 from the germline V gene are WSHSY and SAAADI. CDR3 size: 14 residues. Trimming cost V 4 bases and J 11 bases; bases outside gene matches: 9. The CDR3 protein is CASSATSGSMEKYF. The CDR3 nucleotides are TGCGCCAGCAGTGCGACTAGCGGGAGTATGGAAAAGTACTTC.

This clonotype turned up a few times. V is TRBV6-5 and J is TRBJ2-1; 14 nucleotides line up with TRBD2. The length of the CDR3 is 18 residues. Germline loops: CDR1 MNHEY, CDR2 SVGAGI. V lost 6 bases to trimming and J lost 0 bases; unmatched junction nucleotides: 7. In DNA form, the CDR3 reads TGTGCCAGCAGCTACGGACTAGCGGGAGGCTCCTCCTACAATGAGCAGTTCTTC. This codes for CASSYGLAGGSSYNEQFF.